The T cell receptor (beta chain) described here comes from a study of Ad26.COV2.S vaccination and SARS-CoV-2 variants. About the study: The donor was enrolled in the Ad26.COV2.S arm of the COV1001 trial. Administration of Ad26.COV2.S was intramuscular, either once or twice 56 days apart.

Treatment indicated: around 19 received Ad26.COV2.S at low or high dose, single or two shots; 5 received placebo; per-sample allocation not given. Following the first vaccine or placebo injection, samples were taken on day 63. Regarding the study as a whole: Possibly, TCR breadth and depth analyses underestimated total T cell responses.

Generated by immunoSEQ multiplex PCR, the TCRdb table keeps only in-frame clones and is missing some. The table lists roughly 400,000 clones, 89% of them singletons, with over 1.5% in the top ten. A remark on this clone: The antigen is unknown.

This receptor was obtained from a person between 18 and 59 years old who received the Ad26.COV2.S COVID-19 vaccine or a placebo. The sample consisted of peripheral blood, taken in a trial of Ad26.COV2.S vaccine versus placebo.

The CDR3 sequence is CASSQRRASGRTQYF. The CDR3 DNA is TGTGCCAGCAGCCAACGGCGGGCTAGCGGGAGAACGCAGTATTTT. The V gene is TRBV7-2, the J gene TRBJ2-3; 10 nucleotides align to TRBD2. Trimming cost V 5 bases and J 9 bases; bases outside gene matches: 11. This CDR3 is built from 15 residues. Germline lookup yields CDR1 SGHTA and CDR2 FQGNSA.